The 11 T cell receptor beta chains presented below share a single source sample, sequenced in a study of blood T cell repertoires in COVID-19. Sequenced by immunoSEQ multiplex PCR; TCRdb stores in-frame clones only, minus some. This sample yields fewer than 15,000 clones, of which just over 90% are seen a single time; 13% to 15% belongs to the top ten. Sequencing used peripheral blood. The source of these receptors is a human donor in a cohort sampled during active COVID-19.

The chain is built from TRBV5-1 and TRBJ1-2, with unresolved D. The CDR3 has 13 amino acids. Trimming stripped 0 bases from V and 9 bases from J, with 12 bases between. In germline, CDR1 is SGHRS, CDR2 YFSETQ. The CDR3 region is CASSLAEGRSYTF. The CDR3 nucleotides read TGCGCCAGCAGCTTGGCGGAGGGAAGGAGCTACACCTTC.

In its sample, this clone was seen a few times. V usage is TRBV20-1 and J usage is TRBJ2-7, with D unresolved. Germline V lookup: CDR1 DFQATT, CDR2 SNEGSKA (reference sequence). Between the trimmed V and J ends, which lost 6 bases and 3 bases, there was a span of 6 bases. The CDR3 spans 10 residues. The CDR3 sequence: CSAEDYEQYF. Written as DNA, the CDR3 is TGCAGTGCCGAGGACTACGAGCAGTACTTC.

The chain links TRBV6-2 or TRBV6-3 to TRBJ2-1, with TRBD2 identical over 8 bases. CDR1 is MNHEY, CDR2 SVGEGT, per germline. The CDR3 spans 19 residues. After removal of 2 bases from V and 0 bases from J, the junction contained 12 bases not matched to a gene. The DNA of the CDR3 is TGTGCCAGCAGTTACAACGTCCAGCGGGAGCCGAGCTCCTACAATGAGCAGTTCTTC. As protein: CASSYNVQREPSSYNEQFF.

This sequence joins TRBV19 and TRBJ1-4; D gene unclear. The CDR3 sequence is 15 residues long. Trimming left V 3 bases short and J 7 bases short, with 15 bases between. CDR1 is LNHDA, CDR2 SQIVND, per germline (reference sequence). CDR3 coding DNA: TGTGCCAGTAGTATGGTGGCGGTAGGCGGTGAAAAACTGTTTTTT. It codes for CASSMVAVGGEKLFF.

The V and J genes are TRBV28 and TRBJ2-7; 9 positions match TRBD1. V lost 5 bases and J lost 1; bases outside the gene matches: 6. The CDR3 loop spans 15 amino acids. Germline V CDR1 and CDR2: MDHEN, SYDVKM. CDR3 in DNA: TGTGCCAGCAGTCCCGGGGACAGGGAATCCTACGAGCAGTACTTC. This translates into CASSPGDRESYEQYF.

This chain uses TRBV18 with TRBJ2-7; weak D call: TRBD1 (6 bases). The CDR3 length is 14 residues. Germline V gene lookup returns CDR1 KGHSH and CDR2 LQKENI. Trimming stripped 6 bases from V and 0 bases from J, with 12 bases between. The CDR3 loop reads CASSLPDSSYEQYF. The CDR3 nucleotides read TGTGCCAGCTCTCTCCCGGACAGCTCCTACGAGCAGTACTTC.

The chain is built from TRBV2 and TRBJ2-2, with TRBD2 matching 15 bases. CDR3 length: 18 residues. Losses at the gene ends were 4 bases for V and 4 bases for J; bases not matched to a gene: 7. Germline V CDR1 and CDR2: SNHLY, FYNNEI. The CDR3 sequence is CASSASGLAGGGTGELFF. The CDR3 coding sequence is TGTGCCAGCAGTGCCTCAGGACTAGCGGGAGGGGGCACCGGGGAGCTGTTTTTT.

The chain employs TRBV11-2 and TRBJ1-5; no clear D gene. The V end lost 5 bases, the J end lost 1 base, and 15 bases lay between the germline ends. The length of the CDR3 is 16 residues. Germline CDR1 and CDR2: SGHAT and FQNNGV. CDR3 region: CASSRKPEYSNQPQHF. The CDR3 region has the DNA TGTGCCAGCAGCCGTAAGCCCGAGTACAGCAATCAGCCCCAGCATTTT.

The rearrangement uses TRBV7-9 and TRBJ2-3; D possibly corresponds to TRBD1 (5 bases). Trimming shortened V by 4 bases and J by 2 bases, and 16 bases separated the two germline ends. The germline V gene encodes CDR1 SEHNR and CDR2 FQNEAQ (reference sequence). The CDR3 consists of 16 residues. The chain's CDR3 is CASSSWGTGNTDTQYF. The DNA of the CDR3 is TGTGCCAGCAGCTCTTGGGGCACAGGTAACACAGATACGCAGTATTTT.

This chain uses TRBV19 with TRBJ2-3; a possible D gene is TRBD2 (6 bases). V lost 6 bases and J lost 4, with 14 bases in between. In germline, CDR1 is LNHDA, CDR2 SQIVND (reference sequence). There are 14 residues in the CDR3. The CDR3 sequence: CASRAGPTPDTQYF. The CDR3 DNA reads TGTGCCAGTAGGGCGGGGCCTACTCCAGATACGCAGTATTTT.

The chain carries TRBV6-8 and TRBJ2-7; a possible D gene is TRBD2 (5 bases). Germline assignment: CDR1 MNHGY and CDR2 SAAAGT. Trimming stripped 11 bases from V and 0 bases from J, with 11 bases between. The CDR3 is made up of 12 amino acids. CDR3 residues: CAQTRVSYEQYF. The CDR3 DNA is TGTGCCCAGACGCGGGTCTCCTACGAGCAGTACTTC.